This T cell receptor (beta chain) was sequenced for a study of T cells after yellow fever vaccination (dated by TCRdb to the late 2010s). About the study as a whole: The SMART-Seq v4 Ultra Low Input RNA kit was used to prepare libraries from fractions with low cell numbers. Two healthy male donors, one aged 18 to 30 and one aged 30 to 40 years, were included in the cohort. Blood was drawn at multiple timepoints before and after primary and secondary immunization, with bulk PBMC replicates and cell subsets isolated. To follow T-cell clones before and after both primary and booster YFV17D yellow fever vaccination, bulk TCR alpha and beta repertoires underwent longitudinal sequencing. Broader findings and caveats from the paper: Compared with the primary T-cell response, the secondary T-cell response was weaker but faster, peaking on day 5 rather than day 15. After the booster, most of the clones that had expanded following primary vaccination were detected again (roughly 97% of CD4 and around 90% of CD8), which suggests that memory was broadly maintained. A small fraction of clonotypes appeared in both the CD4 and CD8 compartments, likely as a result of convergent recombination. Because abundant contaminating clonotypes from the bulk population could be contained in FACS-sorted repertoires, computational filtering was required. Only a couple of donors were included in the study, so the extent to which the findings can be generalized is limited.

V and J are truncated by 3 bases and 8 bases respectively, leaving an intervening sequence of 12 bases. The germline V gene sets CDR1 to SGHTA and CDR2 to FQGNSA. The CDR3 goes from the cysteine to the phenylalanine over 13 residues. Solely the CDR3 DNA is kept, with 39 bases framed from the first base. What the treatment or condition label conveys for this sample: live attenuated yellow fever vaccine strain. PBMCs were isolated from peripheral blood using a standard Ficoll-Paque protocol. CD4 and CD8 T-cell fractions were isolated with Dynabeads CD4 and CD8 positive selection kits. RNA was extracted with TriZol from bulk PBMCs, CD4 and CD8 fractions, and dextramer-positive and dextramer-negative fractions. This clonotype was counted between two and nine times. Which antigen it targets is not known. There are no base qualities to consult, and no much larger clone falls within one base. TCR cDNA was synthesized by 5'RACE template switching, which introduced a universal primer site and unique molecular identifiers. cDNA synthesis was primed from both the TCR alpha and TCR beta constant segments. Library amplification used two PCR steps, and the second PCR step added sample barcodes and sequencing adapters. Sequencing of libraries was performed on Illumina HiSeq 2500 (2x100 bp) or NovaSeq (2x150 bp). The authors' analysis ran thus. MIGEC was used to demultiplex reads and collapse the reads into UMI consensus sequences, and MiXCR was used for V(D)J alignment. Clonotypes responding to the vaccine were identified with edgeR on replicate PBMC samples, with the criteria of FDR below 0.01 and a log2 fold change above 5 up to day 15. CD4 or CD8 identity was assigned to each bulk clonotype according to whether the clonotype was present at higher abundance in the sequenced CD4 repertoire or the sequenced CD8 repertoire. The public reads were quality trimmed at Q25 with fastp and then assembled into clones with MiXCR by TCRdb, keeping productive beta chains. Entries are consolidated by CDR3 protein sequence, retaining the most common genes and DNA. These V and J calls rely on TCRdb rather than the paper's analysis. For this sample the table gives about 140,000 distinct CDR3 sequences, of which around 6.3% were detected only once. The ten biggest clones cover about 0.6% of the sample.

The sequence was collected from a young man who received the YFV17D yellow fever vaccine. The sample consisted of CD4+ T cells sorted from PBMCs, taken 10 days after the yellow fever booster vaccination. The chain joins TRBV7-2 to TRBJ2-3; the D segment cannot be called with confidence. The DNA reads TGTGCCAGCAGCTTTGGGCCCGCCGGTACGCAGTATTTT. Its protein product is CASSFGPAGTQYF.